This T cell receptor (beta chain) was recorded in a study of blood T cell repertoires in COVID-19. Trimming removed 7 bases at V and 4 bases at J, with 13 bases between. The CDR3 length is 13 residues. Germline lookup yields CDR1 MNHEY and CDR2 SMNVEV (reference sequence). Assay used: immunoSEQ multiplex PCR; TCRdb lists only in-frame clones, some missing. Of 490,000 or so clones detected, roughly nine tenths appear once; the ten largest clones hold 6.5% to 9.5%. The clonotype was recovered from a woman aged 55 to 70 who had recovered from COVID-19. Sequencing was performed on PBMCs or T cells enriched from blood (not recorded which). This chain uses TRBV27 with TRBJ1-1; D is ambiguous. CDR3 loop: CASKPAGGTEAFF. In DNA form, the CDR3 reads TGTGCCAGCAAACCGGCGGGAGGCACTGAAGCTTTCTTT.